Each of the 32 T cell receptor beta chains below was sequenced from the same sample in a study of PD-1 blockade in classical Hodgkin lymphoma. Time point described: cycle 4 day 1 (C4D1), after 6 weeks of nivolumab. All patients experienced relapse after autologous stem cell transplantation, and brentuximab vedotin exposure was variable. The table came from immunoSEQ multiplex PCR; TCRdb's copy has only in-frame clones and leaves some out. The table includes about 47,000 clones, roughly 89% detected once. The material was peripheral blood mononuclear cells (PBMCs), obtained before the fourth cycle of nivolumab. These receptors came from a human donor with classical Hodgkin lymphoma.

The chain is built from TRBV27 and TRBJ2-7; 13 positions agree with TRBD2. The CDR3 runs 19 residues. Trimming took 1 base from V and 2 from J; bases not matched to a gene: 11. Germline loops: CDR1 MNHEY, CDR2 SMNVEV (reference sequence). Here the CDR3 DNA reads TGTGCCAGCAGTTTATGGGGGACTAGCGGGGCAACAAAACCCTACGAGCAGTACTTC. Translated, it gives CASSLWGTSGATKPYEQYF.

The genes are TRBV4-1 and TRBJ2-7; weak D call: TRBD1 (6 bases). Germline V gene sequence: CDR1 MGHRA, CDR2 YSYEKL. Trimming removed 4 bases at V and 5 bases at J, with 18 bases between. The CDR3 covers 15 residues. The CDR3 DNA sequence: TGCGCCAGCAGCCCCTTTGACAGGAGTATTGACGAGCAGTACTTC. It codes for CASSPFDRSIDEQYF.

For the CDR3, the DNA is TGTGCCAGCAGCTTAGATGCGACAGCTAGCTCTACTAACTATGGCTACACCTTC. Translation gives CASSLDATASSTNYGYTF. This rearrangement joins TRBV11-3 to TRBJ1-2; D perhaps matches TRBD1 (5 bases). The CDR3 contains 18 residues. The germline V gene has CDR1 SGHNT and CDR2 YENEEA. The V gene lost 0 bases and the J gene lost 0 bases, with 17 bases spanning the gap.

The rearrangement uses TRBV7-6 and TRBJ2-1, with TRBD2 matching over 7 bases. The V and J ends lost 2 bases and 2 bases, in that order; junction bases with no gene match: 9. From germline, CDR1 is SGHVS and CDR2 FNYEAQ. The CDR3 length is 17 residues. CDR3 region: CASSLSILADAYNEQFF. The CDR3 DNA follows: TGTGCCAGCAGCTTATCTATCCTAGCGGACGCCTACAATGAGCAGTTCTTC. The variable domain in full, with the rest retrieved from reference TRBV7-6 and TRBJ2-1, is GAGVSQSPRYKVTKRGQDVALRCDPISGHVSLYWYRQALGQGPEFLTYFNYEAQQDKSGLPNDRFSAERPEGSISTLTIQRTEQRDSAMYRCASSLSILADAYNEQFFGPGTRLTVL.

This sequence joins TRBV5-1 and TRBJ2-5, with TRBD2 matching 14 bases. Gene TRBJ2-7 matches the end of the DNA better, so the J call may be wrong. Germline assignment: CDR1 SGHRS and CDR2 YFSETQ. CDR3 size: 15 residues. In nucleotides, the CDR3 is TGCGCCAGCAGCCAGGGACTAGCGGGGGCCTACGAGCAGTACTTC. It codes for CASSQGLAGAYEQYF.

The chain recombines TRBV18 with TRBJ1-4; maybe TRBD1 (6 bases). The CDR3 is made up of 13 amino acids. V lost 5 bases and J lost 9, with 13 bases in between. Germline CDR1 is KGHSH and CDR2 is LQKENI. CDR3 in amino acids: CASSSGQSKKLFF. The CDR3, as DNA: TGTGCCAGCTCAAGCGGACAGTCAAAAAAACTGTTTTTT.

This clone occurred once. The genes are TRBV6-4 and TRBJ2-3, with D hard to call. The V and J ends lost 5 bases and 2 bases respectively, with 8 bases between them. Looked up from germline, CDR1 is MRHNA and CDR2 is SNTAGT. The CDR3 is 13 residues long. As DNA, the CDR3 is TGTGCCAGCAGTACCAGTCCCACAGATACGCAGTATTTT. Translation: CASSTSPTDTQYF.

J is TRBJ2-4 and V is TRBV28; 7 bases match TRBD1. This CDR3 contains 18 residues. V was clipped by 1 base and J by 0 bases; unmatched bases: 9. CDR1 and CDR2 from the germline V gene are MDHEN and SYDVKM. This CDR3 is CASSLSRKGALAKNIQYF. In nucleotides, the CDR3 is TGTGCCAGCAGTTTATCCCGGAAGGGGGCCCTAGCCAAAAACATTCAGTACTTC.

The chain links TRBV9 to TRBJ1-4; 7 bases map to TRBD1. The trim removed 2 bases at V and 5 bases at J, leaving 6 bases unmatched. Germline V lookup: CDR1 SGDLS, CDR2 YYNGEE. The CDR3 extends over 15 amino acids. CDR3 sequence (DNA): TGTGCCAGCAGCGTGACCGACAGGGAAAATGAAAAACTGTTTTTT. Translation gives CASSVTDRENEKLFF. Filled out from reference TRBV9 and TRBJ1-4, the complete variable domain reads DSGVTQTPKHLITATGQRVTLRCSPRSGDLSVYWYQQSLDQGLQFLIQYYNGEERAKGNILERFSAQQFPDLHSELNLSSLELGDSALYFCASSVTDRENEKLFFGSGTQLSVL.

The gene calls are TRBV11-2 and TRBJ1-1; D unresolved. This CDR3 spans 12 amino acids. CDR1 is SGHAT, CDR2 FQNNGV, per germline. With 6 bases removed from V and 4 bases from J, the gap between germline ends came to 9 bases. The CDR3 is CASSSRATEAFF. The DNA for the CDR3 is TGTGCCAGCAGTTCGCGCGCCACTGAAGCTTTCTTT.

This chain joins TRBV28 and TRBJ2-5; 12 positions agree with TRBD2. Germline lookup yields CDR1 MDHEN and CDR2 SYDVKM. With V trimmed by 3 bases and J by 4 bases, 9 bases remained unmatched. The CDR3 is made up of 17 amino acids. The CDR3 spells CASSFLRLAGVVETQYF. The CDR3, as DNA: TGTGCCAGCAGTTTCCTCAGACTAGCGGGAGTTGTAGAGACCCAGTACTTC. Full variable domain (remainder filled in from reference TRBV28 and TRBJ2-5): DVKVTQSSRYLVKRTGEKVFLECVQDMDHENMFWYRQDPGLGLRLIYFSYDVKMKEKGDIPEGYSVSREKKERFSLILESASTNQTSMYLCASSFLRLAGVVETQYFGPGTRLLVL.

The rearrangement joins TRBV7-9 to TRBJ2-7, with unresolved D. Per germline, CDR1 SEHNR and CDR2 FQNEAQ (reference sequence). With 2 bases removed from V and 3 bases from J, the gap between germline ends came to 5 bases. CDR3 length: 12 amino acids. CDR3 DNA: TGTGCCAGCAGCTTAAGTCTCTACGAGCAGTACTTC. This translates into CASSLSLYEQYF.

The V and J genes are TRBV28 and TRBJ2-1, with D possibly TRBD2 on 5 matching bases. Per germline, CDR1 MDHEN and CDR2 SYDVKM. The V end was cut by 4 bases, the J end by 7 bases, with 11 bases between. The CDR3 is 13 residues long. For the CDR3, the DNA is TGTGCCAGCAGTTCCGTTGGCGGGAATGAGCAGTTCTTC. Translating gives CASSSVGGNEQFF.

The chain is built from TRBV4-1 and TRBJ2-5; D might be TRBD1 or TRBD2, each matching 5 bases. V lost 0 bases and J 4 bases, leaving 21 bases between the germline ends. Germline V gene lookup returns CDR1 MGHRA and CDR2 YSYEKL. This CDR3 has 18 amino acids. In nucleotides, the CDR3 is TGCGCCAGCAGCCAAGATGAGGCCGGGACCACGGAGCGAGAGACCCAGTACTTC. Translation: CASSQDEAGTTERETQYF.

The V gene is TRBV27, the J gene TRBJ2-3; TRBD2 matches at 7 bases. Per germline, CDR1 MNHEY and CDR2 SMNVEV (reference sequence). The length of the CDR3 is 13 residues. After removal of 8 bases from V and 2 bases from J, the junction contained 4 bases not matched to a gene. CDR3 region: CASAGEYTDTQYF. The DNA of the CDR3 is TGTGCCAGCGCGGGAGAATACACAGATACGCAGTATTTT.

V is TRBV28 and J is TRBJ2-1; D not resolved. Trimming pared 5 bases from V and 0 bases from J, leaving 8 bases between. The germline CDR1 and CDR2 sequences are MDHEN and SYDVKM. The CDR3 sequence is 14 residues long. The CDR3 protein is CASSPTHSYNEQFF. CDR3 bases: TGTGCCAGCAGTCCGACTCACTCCTACAATGAGCAGTTCTTC. The whole variable domain, remainder taken from reference TRBV28 and TRBJ2-1, is DVKVTQSSRYLVKRTGEKVFLECVQDMDHENMFWYRQDPGLGLRLIYFSYDVKMKEKGDIPEGYSVSREKKERFSLILESASTNQTSMYLCASSPTHSYNEQFFGPGTRLTVL.

This clone occurred once. The rearrangement uses TRBV9 and TRBJ2-3; TRBD2 is a possible D gene (7 bases). The CDR3 runs 15 residues. Germline V gives CDR1 SGDLS, CDR2 YYNGEE. Trimming took 4 bases from V and 5 from J, leaving 17 bases between them. CDR3 DNA: TGTGCCAGCAGCCTTGGGGGGGCCTTGGGAGATACGCAGTATTTT. Translated, it gives CASSLGGALGDTQYF.

The chain is built from TRBV28 and TRBJ1-1; a possible D gene is TRBD1 (6 bases). The CDR3 spans 19 residues. CDR1 is MDHEN, CDR2 SYDVKM, per germline. Trimming took off 2 bases at V and 1 base at J, with 23 bases between the two ends. CDR3 nucleotides: TGTGCCAGCAGTTTAGTGGGGGCATCGGGACGAATCAGGAACACTGAAGCTTTCTTT. Translation: CASSLVGASGRIRNTEAFF.

A single count supports this clone. V gene TRBV2 combines with J gene TRBJ1-2; D call uncertain. Looked up from germline, CDR1 is SNHLY and CDR2 is FYNNEI. Trimming took off 1 base at V and 5 bases at J, with 8 bases between the two ends. This CDR3 has 13 residues. In DNA, the CDR3 is TGTGCCAGCAGTGAAGGGACGGCGTATGGCTACACCTTC. The encoded protein is CASSEGTAYGYTF.

The V and J genes are TRBV5-1 and TRBJ1-4, with unresolved D. V was clipped by 2 bases and J by 3 bases, with 11 bases between them. Germline V gives CDR1 SGHRS, CDR2 YFSETQ. This CDR3 comprises 15 residues. CDR3 in amino acids: CASSLWRGANEKLFF. The CDR3 region has the DNA TGCGCCAGCAGCTTATGGCGGGGAGCTAATGAAAAACTGTTTTTT.

This chain uses TRBV6-5 with TRBJ2-1; 14 bases align to TRBD2. This CDR3 is built from 15 residues. V lost 8 bases and J lost 7; bases outside the gene matches: 7. Germline CDR1 and CDR2: MNHEY and SVGAGI. The DNA of the CDR3 is TGTGCCAGCGGGACCGGGACTAGCGGGAGTAATGAGCAGTTCTTC. Translating it yields CASGTGTSGSNEQFF.

This chain connects TRBV18 to TRBJ2-2, with 9 bases matching TRBD1. Germline-derived CDR1 and CDR2 are KGHSH and LQKENI. This CDR3 region has 15 residues. The V and J ends lost 5 bases and 5 bases, in that order; junction bases with no gene match: 6. The CDR3 DNA reads TGTGCCAGCTCAGCGCAGACAGGGGGTACCGGGGAGCTGTTTTTT. It codes for CASSAQTGGTGELFF.

The chain recombines TRBV11-1 with TRBJ2-1, with 9 bases matching TRBD1. CDR3 length: 16 residues. Germline V gene data show CDR1 as SGHAT and CDR2 as FQDESV (reference sequence). The V gene end was trimmed by 3 bases and the J gene end by 8 bases; junction bases not matched to a gene: 11. CDR3 sequence: CASSLPLRDRDYEQFF. The CDR3 nucleotides are TGTGCCAGCAGCTTGCCCCTCCGGGACAGGGATTATGAGCAGTTCTTC.

J is TRBJ2-7 and V is TRBV6-6, with unresolved D. Trimming removed 5 bases at V and 5 bases at J, with 13 bases between. CDR1 is MNHNY and CDR2 is SVGAGI in the germline V gene (reference sequence). This CDR3 spans 13 amino acids. For the CDR3, the DNA is TGTGCCAGCAGTACCCTCCAGGTCCACGAGCAGTACTTC. This sequence encodes CASSTLQVHEQYF.

The rearrangement uses TRBV7-9 and TRBJ2-1, with D perhaps matching TRBD1 (7 bases). V was pared by 3 bases and J by 6 bases, with 18 bases between. This CDR3 comprises 16 residues. CDR1 SEHNR and CDR2 FQNEAQ come from the germline V gene (reference sequence). The CDR3 sequence is CASSLGTGGGGNEQFF. The DNA for the CDR3 is TGTGCCAGCAGCTTGGGAACCGGAGGGGGCGGCAATGAGCAGTTCTTC.

The table lists this clone with a count of one. This chain links TRBV28 with TRBJ1-5, with D possibly being TRBD1 (6 bases). The CDR3 runs to 15 residues. V lost 8 bases and J lost 7, with 21 bases in between. CDR1 MDHEN and CDR2 SYDVKM come from the germline V gene. CDR3 residues: CASRGSYRGYQPQHF. DNA of the CDR3: TGTGCCAGCCGCGGTTCTTATAGGGGGTACCAGCCCCAGCATTTT.

The chain uses TRBV29-1 and TRBJ2-1, with 9 nucleotides matching TRBD2. V lost 7 bases to trimming and J lost 5 bases; unmatched junction nucleotides: 6. The CDR3 length is 13 residues. Germline CDR1 is SQVTM and CDR2 is ANQGSEA. CDR3 amino acids: CSGASGDHNEQFF. CDR3 sequence (DNA): TGCAGCGGGGCTAGCGGGGACCACAATGAGCAGTTCTTC.

The gene calls are TRBV5-4 and TRBJ1-6; D gene unclear. The CDR3 consists of 15 residues. Looked up from germline, CDR1 is SGHNT and CDR2 is YYREEE (reference sequence). Trimming removed 0 bases from V and 13 bases from J, with 17 bases in between. CDR3 coding DNA: TGTGCCAGCAGCTTGGCAGGAGGAGGTAGAGGTCCCCTCCACTTT. It translates to CASSLAGGGRGPLHF. The whole variable domain, filled in from reference TRBV5-4 and TRBJ1-6, reads ETGVTQSPTHLIKTRGQQVTLRCSSQSGHNTVSWYQQALGQGPQFIFQYYREEENGRGNFPPRFSGLQFPNYSSELNVNALELDDSALYLCASSLAGGGRGPLHFGNGTRLTVT.

This chain uses TRBV5-1 with TRBJ1-6; D uncertain. The CDR3 is made up of 13 amino acids. With 5 bases removed from V and 0 bases from J, the gap between germline ends came to 3 bases. Looked up from germline, CDR1 is SGHRS and CDR2 is YFSETQ. This CDR3 reads CASRLSYNSPLHF. As DNA, the CDR3 is TGCGCCAGCAGACTCTCCTATAATTCACCCCTCCACTTT.

The V and J genes are TRBV7-9 and TRBJ2-2; possibly TRBD1 for D (5 bases). This CDR3 has 16 residues. The germline V gene has CDR1 SEHNR and CDR2 FQNEAQ (reference sequence). Trimming shortened V by 5 bases and J by 6 bases, and 19 bases separated the two germline ends. For the CDR3, the DNA is TGTGCCAGCAGCGGTACTACTTTGGGGCAAGCCGGGGAGCTGTTTTTT. As protein: CASSGTTLGQAGELFF.

This clone has only a few counts. V and J are TRBV30 and TRBJ1-1; D is perhaps TRBD1 (5 bases). Trimming removed 4 bases from V and 1 base from J, with 10 bases in between. This CDR3 has 13 amino acids. Germline CDR1 and CDR2: GTSNPN and SVGIG (reference sequence). CDR3 nucleotides: TGTGCCTGGAAGCTAACAGGGAACACTGAAGCTTTCTTT. Amino acid sequence: CAWKLTGNTEAFF.

The V and J genes are TRBV5-1 and TRBJ2-3, with D hard to call. V gave up 4 bases and J gave up 0 bases, with 9 bases separating them. Germline lookup yields CDR1 SGHRS and CDR2 YFSETQ. CDR3 size: 14 residues. CDR3 protein: CASSNDQSTDTQYF. The CDR3 region has the DNA TGCGCCAGCAGCAACGACCAGAGCACAGATACGCAGTATTTT.